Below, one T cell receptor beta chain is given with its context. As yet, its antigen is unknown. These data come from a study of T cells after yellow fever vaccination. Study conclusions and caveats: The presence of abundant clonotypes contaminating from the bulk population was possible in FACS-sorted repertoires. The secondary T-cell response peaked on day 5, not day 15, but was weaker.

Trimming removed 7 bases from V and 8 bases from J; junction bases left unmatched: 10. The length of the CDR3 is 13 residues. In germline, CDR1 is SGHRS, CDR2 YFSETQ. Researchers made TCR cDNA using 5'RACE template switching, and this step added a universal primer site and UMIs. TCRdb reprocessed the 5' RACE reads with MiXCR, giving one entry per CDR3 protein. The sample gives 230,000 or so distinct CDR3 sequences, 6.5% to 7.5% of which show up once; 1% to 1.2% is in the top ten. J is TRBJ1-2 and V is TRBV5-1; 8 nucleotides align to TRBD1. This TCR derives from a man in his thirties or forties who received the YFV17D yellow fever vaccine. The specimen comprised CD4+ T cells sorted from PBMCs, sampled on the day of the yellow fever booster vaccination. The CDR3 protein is CASFLQGAGGYTF. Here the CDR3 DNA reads TGCGCCAGCTTTCTCCAGGGGGCAGGGGGCTACACCTTC.